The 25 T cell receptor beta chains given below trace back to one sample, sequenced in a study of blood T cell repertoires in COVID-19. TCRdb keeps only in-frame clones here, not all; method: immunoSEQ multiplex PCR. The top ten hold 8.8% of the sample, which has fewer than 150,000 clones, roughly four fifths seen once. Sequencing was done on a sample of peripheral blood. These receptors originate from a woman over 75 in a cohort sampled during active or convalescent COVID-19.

The CDR3 DNA is TGTGCCAGCAGTCCCTTCTCACGGGCTGAAGCTTTCTTT. This codes for CASSPFSRAEAFF. The J gene is TRBJ1-1, the V gene TRBV12-3 or TRBV12-4; D remains ambiguous. This CDR3 region has 13 residues. Trimming shortened V by 5 bases and J by 6 bases, and 13 bases separated the two germline ends.

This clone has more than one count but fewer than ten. The DNA of the CDR3 is TGTGCCAGTAGTACCGGACAGGCCCACACTGAAGCTTTCTTT. This encodes CASSTGQAHTEAFF. J is TRBJ1-1 and V is TRBV19; 7 bases align to TRBD1. CDR3 length: 14 amino acids. The V gene end was trimmed by 4 bases and the J gene end by 3 bases; junction bases not matched to a gene: 5. Germline lookup yields CDR1 LNHDA and CDR2 SQIVND (reference sequence).

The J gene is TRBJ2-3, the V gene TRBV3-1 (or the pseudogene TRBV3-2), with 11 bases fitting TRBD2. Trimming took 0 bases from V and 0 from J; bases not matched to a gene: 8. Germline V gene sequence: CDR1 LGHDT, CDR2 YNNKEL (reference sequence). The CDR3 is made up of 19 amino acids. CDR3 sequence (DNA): TGTGCCAGCAGCCAAGAAGGGGCTAGCGGGGGGTTTAGCACAGATACGCAGTATTTT. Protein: CASSQEGASGGFSTDTQYF.

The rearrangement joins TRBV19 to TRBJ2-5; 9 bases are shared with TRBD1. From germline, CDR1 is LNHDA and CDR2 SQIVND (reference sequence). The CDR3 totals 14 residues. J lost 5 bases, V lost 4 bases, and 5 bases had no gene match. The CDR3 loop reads CASSKTGGWETQYF. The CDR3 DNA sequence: TGTGCCAGTAGTAAGACAGGGGGTTGGGAGACCCAGTACTTC.

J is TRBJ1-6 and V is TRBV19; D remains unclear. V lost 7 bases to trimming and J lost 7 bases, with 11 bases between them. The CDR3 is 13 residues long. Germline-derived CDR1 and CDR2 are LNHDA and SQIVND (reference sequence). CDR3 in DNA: TGTGCCAGTACCTCAGACGGGAATTCACCCCTCCACTTT. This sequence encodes CASTSDGNSPLHF.

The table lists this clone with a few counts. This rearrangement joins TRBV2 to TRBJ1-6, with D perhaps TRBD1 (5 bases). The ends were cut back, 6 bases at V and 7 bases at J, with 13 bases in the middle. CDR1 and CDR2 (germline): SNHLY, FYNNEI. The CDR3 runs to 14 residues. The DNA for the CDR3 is TGTGCCAGCAGGGAGACAGTGGGGAATTCACCCCTCCACTTT. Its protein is CASRETVGNSPLHF. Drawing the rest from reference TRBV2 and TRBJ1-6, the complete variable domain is EPEVTQTPSHQVTQMGQEVILRCVPISNHLYFYWYRQILGQKVEFLVSFYNNEISEKSEIFDDQFSVERPDGSNFTLKIRSTKLEDSAMYFCASRETVGNSPLHFGNGTRLTVT.

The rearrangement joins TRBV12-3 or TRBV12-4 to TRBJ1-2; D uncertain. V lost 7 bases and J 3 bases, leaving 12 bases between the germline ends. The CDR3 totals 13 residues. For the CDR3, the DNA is TGTGCCAGCAAATATCCCGGGTACTATGGCTACACCTTC. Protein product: CASKYPGYYGYTF.

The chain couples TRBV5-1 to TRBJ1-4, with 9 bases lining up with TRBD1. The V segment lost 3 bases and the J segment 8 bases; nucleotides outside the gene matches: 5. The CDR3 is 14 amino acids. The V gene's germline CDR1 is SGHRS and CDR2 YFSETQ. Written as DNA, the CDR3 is TGCGCCAGCAGCTGGGGGACAGGGATAGAAAAACTGTTTTTT. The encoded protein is CASSWGTGIEKLFF.

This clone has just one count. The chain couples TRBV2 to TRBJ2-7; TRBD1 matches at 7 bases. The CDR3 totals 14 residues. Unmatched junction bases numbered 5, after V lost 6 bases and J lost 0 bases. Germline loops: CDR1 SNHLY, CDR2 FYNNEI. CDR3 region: CASRETGISYEQYF. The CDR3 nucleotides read TGTGCCAGCAGAGAGACAGGGATCTCCTACGAGCAGTACTTC.

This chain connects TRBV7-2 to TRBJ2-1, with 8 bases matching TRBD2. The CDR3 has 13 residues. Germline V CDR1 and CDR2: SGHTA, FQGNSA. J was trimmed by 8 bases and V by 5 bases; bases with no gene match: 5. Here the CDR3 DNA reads TGTGCCAGCAGCGCGCGGGGGGCCTATGAGCAGTTCTTC. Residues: CASSARGAYEQFF.

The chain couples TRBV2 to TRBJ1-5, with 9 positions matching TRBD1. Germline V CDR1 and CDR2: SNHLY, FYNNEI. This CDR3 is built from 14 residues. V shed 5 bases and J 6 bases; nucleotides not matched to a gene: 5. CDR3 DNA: TGTGCCAGCAGTACAGGGGGCTGGGGTCAGCCCCAGCATTTT. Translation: CASSTGGWGQPQHF.

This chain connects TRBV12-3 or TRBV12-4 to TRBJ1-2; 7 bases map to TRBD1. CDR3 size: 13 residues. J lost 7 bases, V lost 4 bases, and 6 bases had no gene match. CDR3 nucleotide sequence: TGTGCCAGCAGTTCGAGACAGGGAAGTGGCTACACCTTC. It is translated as CASSSRQGSGYTF.

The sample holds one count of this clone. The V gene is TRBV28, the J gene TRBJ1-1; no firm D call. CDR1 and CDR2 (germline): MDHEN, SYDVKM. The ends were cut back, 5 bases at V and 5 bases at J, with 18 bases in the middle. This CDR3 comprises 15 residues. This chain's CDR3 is CASSRPGDAKTEAFF. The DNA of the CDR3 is TGTGCCAGCAGTCGACCGGGAGATGCGAAGACTGAAGCTTTCTTT.

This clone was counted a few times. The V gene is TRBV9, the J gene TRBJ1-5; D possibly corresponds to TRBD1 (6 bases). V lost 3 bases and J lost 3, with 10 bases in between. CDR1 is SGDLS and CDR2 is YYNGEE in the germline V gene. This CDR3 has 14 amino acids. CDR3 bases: TGTGCCAGCAGCGAGGACAGTTACAATCAGCCCCAGCATTTT. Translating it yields CASSEDSYNQPQHF.

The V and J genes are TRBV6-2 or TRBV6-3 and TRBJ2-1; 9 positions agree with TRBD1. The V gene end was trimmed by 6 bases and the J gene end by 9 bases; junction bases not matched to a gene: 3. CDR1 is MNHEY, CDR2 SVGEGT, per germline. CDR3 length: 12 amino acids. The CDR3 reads CASSLTGGEQFF. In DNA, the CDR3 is TGTGCCAGCAGCCTGACAGGGGGTGAGCAGTTCTTC.

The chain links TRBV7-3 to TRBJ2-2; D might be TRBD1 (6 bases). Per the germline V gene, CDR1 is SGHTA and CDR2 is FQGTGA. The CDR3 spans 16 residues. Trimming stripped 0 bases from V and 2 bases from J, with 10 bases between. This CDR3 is CASSLTPGANTGELFF. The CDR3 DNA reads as TGTGCCAGCAGCTTAACACCAGGGGCAAACACCGGGGAGCTGTTTTTT.

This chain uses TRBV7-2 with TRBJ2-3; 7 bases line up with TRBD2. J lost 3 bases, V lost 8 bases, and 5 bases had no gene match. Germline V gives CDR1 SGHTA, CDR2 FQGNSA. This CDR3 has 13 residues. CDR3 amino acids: CASARTRTDTQYF. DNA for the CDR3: TGTGCCAGCGCGAGGACTAGAACAGATACGCAGTATTTT.

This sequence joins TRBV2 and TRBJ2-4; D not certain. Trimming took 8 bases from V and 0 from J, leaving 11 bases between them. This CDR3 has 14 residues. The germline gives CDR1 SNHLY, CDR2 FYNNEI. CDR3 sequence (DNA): TGTGCCAGCGAAGTTCAGGTAGCCAAAAACATTCAGTACTTC. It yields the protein CASEVQVAKNIQYF.

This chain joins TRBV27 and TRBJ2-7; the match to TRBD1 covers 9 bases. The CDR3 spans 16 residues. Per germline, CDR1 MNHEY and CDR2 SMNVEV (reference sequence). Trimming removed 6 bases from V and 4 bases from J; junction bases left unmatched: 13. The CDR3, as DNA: TGTGCCAGCAGGAACCCAGGCGGGGACAGGGTATACGAGCAGTACTTC. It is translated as CASRNPGGDRVYEQYF.

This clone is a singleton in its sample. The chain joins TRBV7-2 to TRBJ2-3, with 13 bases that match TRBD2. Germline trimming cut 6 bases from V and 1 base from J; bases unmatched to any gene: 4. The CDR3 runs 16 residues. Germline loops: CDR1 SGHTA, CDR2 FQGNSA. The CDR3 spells CASSKGTSGGTDTQYF. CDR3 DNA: TGTGCCAGCAGTAAAGGGACTAGCGGGGGCACAGATACGCAGTATTTT.

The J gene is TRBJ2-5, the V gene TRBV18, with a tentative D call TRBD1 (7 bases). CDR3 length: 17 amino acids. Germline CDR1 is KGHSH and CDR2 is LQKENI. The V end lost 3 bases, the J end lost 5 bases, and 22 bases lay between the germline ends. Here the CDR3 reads CASSPQDLQTGRETQYF. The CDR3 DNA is TGTGCCAGCTCACCTCAAGACCTGCAGACAGGGAGGGAGACCCAGTACTTC.

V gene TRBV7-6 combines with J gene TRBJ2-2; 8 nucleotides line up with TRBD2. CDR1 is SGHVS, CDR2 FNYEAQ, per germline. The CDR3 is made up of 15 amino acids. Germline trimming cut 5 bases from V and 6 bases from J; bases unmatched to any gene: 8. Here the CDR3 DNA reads TGTGCCAGCAGCCCCCAAGCGGGGGCCGCCGGGGAGCTGTTTTTT. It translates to CASSPQAGAAGELFF.

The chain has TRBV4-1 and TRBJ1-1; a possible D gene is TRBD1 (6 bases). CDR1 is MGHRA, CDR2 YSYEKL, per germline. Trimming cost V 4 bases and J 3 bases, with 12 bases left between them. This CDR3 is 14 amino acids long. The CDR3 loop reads CASSPQGLDTEAFF. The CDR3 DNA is TGCGCCAGCAGCCCCCAGGGGTTGGACACTGAAGCTTTCTTT.

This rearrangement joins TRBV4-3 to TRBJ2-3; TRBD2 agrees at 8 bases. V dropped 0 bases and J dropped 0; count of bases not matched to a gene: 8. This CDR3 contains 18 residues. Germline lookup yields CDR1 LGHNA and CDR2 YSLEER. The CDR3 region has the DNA TGCGCCAGCAGCCAAGATCCCGGGGGGGGCTCCAGCACAGATACGCAGTATTTT. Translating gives CASSQDPGGGSSTDTQYF.

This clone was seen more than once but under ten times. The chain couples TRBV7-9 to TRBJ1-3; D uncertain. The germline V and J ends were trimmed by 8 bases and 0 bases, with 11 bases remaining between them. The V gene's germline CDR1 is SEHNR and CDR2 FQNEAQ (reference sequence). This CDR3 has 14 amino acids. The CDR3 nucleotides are TGTGCCAGCGGGCGCACGAGCTCTGGAAACACCATATATTTT. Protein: CASGRTSSGNTIYF.